Below, 20 T cell receptor beta chains from the same sample are listed, as sequenced in a study of human T cells and chemical hapten exposure. The sample's time point: pre-sensitization, week 0. Specified treatment: therapeutic diphenylcyclopropenone sensitization with weekly scalp DPC. TCRdb reanalysed the RACE reads using MiXCR and keeps one entry per CDR3 protein. The sample lists under 300,000 distinct CDR3 sequences; 7.5% to 10% were seen once. The specimen was whole blood, collected in connection with sensitization to the hapten diphenylcyclopropenone (DPC). The receptor set was obtained from a middle-aged woman with alopecia areata. Some clones in this sample may be carry-over from other donors' samples.

The table lists this clonotype with a few counts. The J gene is TRBJ2-7, the V gene TRBV20-1; D is possibly TRBD2 (5 bases). CDR3 length: 14 residues. Germline CDR1 is DFQATT and CDR2 is SNEGSKA (reference sequence). The CDR3 DNA reads TGCAGCGCACACGCTTTAAGAGACTACTACGAGCAGTACTTC. As protein: CSAHALRDYYEQYF.

The chain joins TRBV5-5 to TRBJ2-1; 8 bases are a match to TRBD2. The V gene end was trimmed by 1 base and the J gene end by 2 bases; junction bases not matched to a gene: 5. Germline CDR1 is SGHKS and CDR2 is YYEKEE (reference sequence). The CDR3 has 16 residues. This CDR3 reads CASSLNAGLAYNEQFF. The CDR3 DNA reads TGTGCCAGCAGCTTGAATGCGGGACTAGCCTACAATGAGCAGTTCTTC.

This clonotype showed up just a few times. The chain employs TRBV28 and TRBJ2-1, with 7 bases matching TRBD2. The CDR3 is 15 residues long. The germline CDR1 and CDR2 sequences are MDHEN and SYDVKM. V trimming: 2 bases; J trimming: 9 bases; junction bases outside the gene matches: 10. DNA for the CDR3: TGTGCCAGCAGTTTAAGTGGGAGGGCCGGGGGTGAGCAGTTCTTC. The encoded protein is CASSLSGRAGGEQFF. The variable domain in full, with the rest retrieved from reference TRBV28 and TRBJ2-1, is DVKVTQSSRYLVKRTGEKVFLECVQDMDHENMFWYRQDPGLGLRLIYFSYDVKMKEKGDIPEGYSVSREKKERFSLILESASTNQTSMYLCASSLSGRAGGEQFFGPGTRLTVL.

This clonotype came up a few times. The rearrangement links TRBV28 to TRBJ2-2; D may be TRBD1 (6 bases). This CDR3 comprises 14 residues. Germline V gene sequence: CDR1 MDHEN, CDR2 SYDVKM. Deletions cut 8 bases from V and 6 bases from J, with 16 bases between. In DNA form, the CDR3 reads TGTGCCAGCTCCCTCAGGGGAAGACCCGGGGAGCTGTTTTTT. This encodes CASSLRGRPGELFF.

This clonotype was picked up many times. This chain uses TRBV7-9 with TRBJ2-5; D gene unclear. CDR1 SEHNR and CDR2 FQNEAQ come from the germline V gene (reference sequence). This CDR3 region has 12 residues. V was cut by 4 bases and J by 5 bases, with 8 bases left in between. CDR3 protein: CASSSVLETQYF. CDR3 in DNA: TGTGCCAGCAGCTCCGTCCTGGAGACCCAGTACTTC.

This clonotype has more than one count but fewer than ten. The V gene is TRBV6-6, the J gene TRBJ1-6; 7 bases align to TRBD1. Germline V gene data show CDR1 as MNHNY and CDR2 as SVGAGI (reference sequence). CDR3 length: 15 residues. V shed 8 bases, J shed 6 bases, and the junction held 10 bases outside the gene matches. Here the CDR3 reads CASEQGLRVNSPLHF. In DNA form, the CDR3 reads TGTGCCAGCGAACAGGGGCTGAGGGTTAATTCACCCCTCCACTTT.

This clonotype was seen only a few times. The V gene is TRBV12-3 or TRBV12-4, the J gene TRBJ1-4; possible D gene TRBD1, 6 bases. The V gene lost 6 bases and the J gene lost 8 bases, with 10 bases spanning the gap. The length of the CDR3 is 12 residues. In nucleotides, the CDR3 is TGTGCCAGCAGACAGGGAGAGGAAAAACTGTTTTTT. It is translated as CASRQGEEKLFF.

This clonotype was seen many times. The genes are TRBV6-2 or TRBV6-3 and TRBJ2-7; D might be TRBD1 (6 bases). CDR3 length equals 13 residues. The V and J ends lost 2 bases and 2 bases respectively, with 7 bases between them. The germline V gene encodes CDR1 MNHEY and CDR2 SVGEGT. DNA for the CDR3: TGTGCCAGCAGTTACCGGGACACCTACGAGCAGTACTTC. As protein: CASSYRDTYEQYF.

This clonotype came up a few times. V is TRBV20-1 and J is TRBJ2-3, with 9 nucleotides matching TRBD2. Germline V CDR1 and CDR2: DFQATT, SNEGSKA (reference sequence). V shed 5 bases, J shed 0 bases, and the junction held 6 bases outside the gene matches. CDR3 length equals 15 residues. CDR3 protein: CSAPDLAGSTDTQYF. CDR3 coding DNA: TGCAGTGCTCCTGACCTAGCGGGGAGCACAGATACGCAGTATTTT.

There are a few counts of this clonotype. The J gene is TRBJ2-7, the V gene TRBV7-2; D is possibly TRBD1 (5 bases). This CDR3 spans 14 amino acids. V shed 5 bases and J shed 0 bases, with 11 bases lying between them. Per germline, CDR1 SGHTA and CDR2 FQGNSA. The CDR3 nucleotides are TGTGCCAGCAGCCCGCGACAGCGCTCCTACGAGCAGTACTTC. The encoded protein is CASSPRQRSYEQYF.

The CDR3 bases are TGTGCCAGCAGCCAAGAGGAGGGGACGGGGACTGAAGCTTTCTTT. It codes for CASSQEEGTGTEAFF. This rearrangement joins TRBV4-2 to TRBJ1-1; tentative D call: TRBD1 (5 bases). The V end was cut by 0 bases, the J end by 5 bases, with 13 bases between. The CDR3 has 15 amino acids. CDR1 and CDR2 (germline): LGHNA, YNFKEQ.

The V call is TRBV11-2, the J call TRBJ1-1; D uncertain. Germline V gives CDR1 SGHAT, CDR2 FQNNGV. The CDR3 is 14 amino acids. Trimming stripped 2 bases from V and 4 bases from J, with 11 bases between. As DNA, the CDR3 is TGTGCCAGCAGCTTATCCCCCGAGGGCACTGAAGCTTTCTTT. Protein sequence: CASSLSPEGTEAFF.

V is TRBV12-3 or TRBV12-4 and J is TRBJ1-5; 7 positions match TRBD1. V shed 5 bases, J shed 3 bases, and the junction held 10 bases outside the gene matches. The CDR3 is 16 amino acids. The CDR3 coding sequence is TGTGCCAGCAGTCCTGGGACGACAGGGACCAATCAGCCCCAGCATTTT. Amino acids: CASSPGTTGTNQPQHF.

The chain has TRBV6-1 and TRBJ2-4; the match to TRBD2 covers 9 bases. Germline values: CDR1 MNHNS, CDR2 SASEGT. Trimming cost V 2 bases and J 0 bases; bases outside gene matches: 11. This CDR3 spans 19 amino acids. The CDR3 is CASSELRGSGSLAKNIQYF. CDR3 nucleotides: TGTGCCAGCAGTGAATTACGGGGTAGCGGGAGCTTAGCCAAAAACATTCAGTACTTC.

This clonotype was recorded a few times. The chain is built from TRBV3-1 and TRBJ2-1, with 8 bases fitting TRBD2. Germline V gene lookup returns CDR1 LGHDT and CDR2 YNNKEL (reference sequence). This CDR3 has 15 amino acids. V shed 4 bases and J 2 bases; nucleotides not matched to a gene: 4. The CDR3 DNA reads TGTGCCAGCAGCCTCCGGGGGGGGCCCTACAATGAGCAGTTCTTC. This gives the protein CASSLRGGPYNEQFF.

This clonotype has a count of ten or more. The CDR3 DNA is TGTGCCATCAGGGACAGGGCCCAAGAGACCCAGTACTTC. This translates into CAIRDRAQETQYF. The J gene is TRBJ2-5, the V gene TRBV10-3, with 8 bases fitting TRBD1. Germline trimming cut 6 bases from V and 1 base from J; bases unmatched to any gene: 1. CDR3 length equals 13 residues. Per germline, CDR1 ENHRY and CDR2 SYGVKD.

The table lists this clonotype with a few counts. This sequence joins TRBV6-6 and TRBJ2-7; the match to TRBD1 covers 8 bases. The CDR3 has 12 amino acids. V lost 9 bases, J lost 5 bases, and 6 bases stayed unmatched. Germline V lookup: CDR1 MNHNY, CDR2 SVGAGI (reference sequence). The CDR3 DNA is TGTGCCAGTCGACAGGGGTTACACGAGCAGTACTTC. Translating it yields CASRQGLHEQYF.

This chain connects TRBV28 to TRBJ2-1; 7 bases are a match to TRBD2. From germline, CDR1 is MDHEN and CDR2 SYDVKM. V was pared by 4 bases and J by 7 bases, with 16 bases of the junction left unmatched. The CDR3 has 17 amino acids. CDR3 region: CASSSRLAPKMGNEQFF. The DNA of the CDR3 is TGTGCCAGCAGTTCGAGACTAGCCCCAAAAATGGGGAATGAGCAGTTCTTC.

The V and J genes are TRBV25-1 and TRBJ1-6; 7 bases align to TRBD1. CDR3 length equals 13 residues. CDR1 and CDR2 from the germline V gene are MGHDK and SYGVNS. With V trimmed by 1 base and J by 15 bases, 6 bases remained unmatched. The DNA for the CDR3 is TGTGCCAGCAGTGAATTACGGACAGGCCGCCTCCACTTT. Protein: CASSELRTGRLHF. Full variable domain (outside the CDR3, taken from reference TRBV25-1 and TRBJ1-6): EADIYQTPRYLVIGTGKKITLECSQTMGHDKMYWYQQDPGMELHLIHYSYGVNSTEKGDLSSESTVSRIRTEHFPLTLESARPSHTSQYLCASSELRTGRLHFGNGTRLTVT.

This clonotype has only a few counts. This rearrangement joins TRBV6-1 to TRBJ1-1, with unresolved D. Trimming left V 8 bases short and J 12 bases short, with 22 bases between. This CDR3 has 13 amino acids. Germline lookup yields CDR1 MNHNS and CDR2 SASEGT. The CDR3 nucleotides are TGTGCCAGCCGGATGACGGGCCTGATTTTGTCTTTCTTT. Protein: CASRMTGLILSFF.